The T cell receptor (beta chain) under discussion was sequenced for a study of blood T cell repertoires in COVID-19. Profiled with immunoSEQ multiplex PCR; TCRdb holds only in-frame clones, not every one. The sample includes 110,000 to 150,000 clones, around 90% of them seen just once. The length of the CDR3 is 14 residues. CDR1 LGHNT and CDR2 FRNRAP come from the germline V gene. V trimming: 7 bases; J trimming: 4 bases; junction bases outside the gene matches: 7. The chain couples TRBV12-5 to TRBJ1-1, with 9 nucleotides matching TRBD1. The sequenced material came from peripheral blood. This sequence was found in a man aged 65-85 years with acute or convalescent COVID-19. The CDR3 reads CASATGGSGTEAFF. CDR3 nucleotide sequence: TGTGCTAGTGCTACAGGGGGCTCGGGCACTGAAGCTTTCTTT.